This note documents a single TCR beta chain sequence. Its cognate antigen is unknown. Being one base from a much bigger clone, this may be a read error. This CDR3 region has 15 residues. Germline CDR1 SGHAT, CDR2 FQNNGV. The sample comes from a study of tumor-infiltrating lymphocytes in primary liver carcinoma. Turning to the study itself: Resecting the tumor surgically was how the patients' primary liver carcinoma was treated. Donors had hepatocellular carcinoma or combined HCC and intrahepatic cholangiocarcinoma. Study-wide points: With p = 0.039, the top-250-clone fraction in tumors significantly exceeded that in blood.

Unsorted whole blood served as the source of blood RNA, and germline DNA was extracted as well. Researchers reported drawing around 4.4 milliliters of peripheral blood before surgery. The investigators made TCR beta cDNA from about 510 ng total RNA, using a constant-region primer. Three rounds of nested multiplex PCR with slightly modified ARM-PCR produced TCR beta libraries. Running nine to ten cycles apiece, the first two PCR rounds relied on TRBV1-TRBV30 forward primers together with a C-beta reverse primer. TCRdb re-derived calls from the multiplex PCR reads in MiXCR, one entry per CDR3 protein. The sample has about 180,000 distinct CDR3 sequences; approximately 60% are singletons.

V usage is TRBV11-2 and J usage is TRBJ1-1, with 12 nucleotides matching TRBD1. The sequence was obtained from a man aged 35-49 years with primary liver carcinoma and hepatitis B virus infection. The material sequenced was peripheral blood. CDR3 sequence reads: CAGSLGTGGYTEAFF. In DNA form, the CDR3 reads TGTGCCGGCAGCTTGGGGACAGGGGGCTACACTGAAGCTTTCTTT.